This T cell receptor (beta chain) was observed in a study of T cell repertoires in ileal Crohn's disease. Study in general: About half received postoperative treatment, roughly twelve with thiopurines and some 19 anti-TNF. Findings and caveats of the study: Endoscopic recurrence occurred in every patient whose clonality exceeded 26.8%.

The CDR3 is made up of 15 amino acids. Trimming removed 3 bases at V and 1 base at J, with 13 bases between. Germline lookup yields CDR1 SGHRS and CDR2 YFSETQ. The method was immunoSEQ multiplex PCR; TCRdb's version includes in-frame clones alone and lacks a portion of them. The table has tens of thousands of clones, around 90% seen once; the top ten hold roughly 2%. Time point meaning: neoterminal ileum biopsy at postoperative endoscopy, about 6 months after surgery. For this clone: Its specificity is unknown.

This TCR was sampled from an adult with Crohn's disease. The rearrangement links TRBV5-1 to TRBJ1-1; maybe TRBD1 (6 bases). The sample consisted of ileal tissue. CDR3 coding DNA: TGCGCCAGCAGCTATATGGACAGCCAGAACACTGAAGCTTTCTTT. Protein sequence: CASSYMDSQNTEAFF.